Listed below are T cell receptor beta chains from one sample, sequenced in a study of T cell responses to AZD1222 COVID-19 vaccine. Here immunoSEQ multiplex PCR was the method, and the copy in TCRdb shows in-frame clones only, minus some. Of just under 150,000 clones in the sample, about 92% are singletons; the top ten hold roughly 1.5%. The material sequenced was peripheral blood, taken 28 days after the second AZD1222 dose. The receptors were sampled from an adult who received the AZD1222 COVID-19 vaccine. CDR3s include the opening cysteine and the closing phenylalanine or tryptophan. D genes are given only for firm matches. Clone size, where shown, is once, few, many, or a class for clones that have expanded.

clone_size: .; v_call: TRBV19; j_call: TRBJ1-5; d_call: TRBD1; cdr3_nt: TGTGCCAGTAGTATAACAGGGGGAACCAATCAGCCCCAGCATTTT; cdr3_aa: CASSITGGTNQPQHF
clone_size: .; v_call: TRBV6-5; j_call: TRBJ1-2; d_call: .; cdr3_nt: TGTGCCAGCAGTTACGGGGTGGGCCTGGGGGACTATGGCTACACCTTC; cdr3_aa: CASSYGVGLGDYGYTF
clone_size: .; v_call: TRBV2; j_call: TRBJ2-2; d_call: TRBD2; cdr3_nt: TGTGCCAGCAGTACTAGCGGGAGGGCCTGGGAGACCGGGGAGCTGTTTTTT; cdr3_aa: CASSTSGRAWETGELFF
clone_size: .; v_call: TRBV4-1; j_call: TRBJ1-5; d_call: .; cdr3_nt: TGCGCCAGCAGCCAACCTAGACGGAGCAATCAGCCCCAGCATTTT; cdr3_aa: CASSQPRRSNQPQHF
clone_size: .; v_call: TRBV13; j_call: TRBJ2-3; d_call: .; cdr3_nt: TGTGCCAGCAGCTCCGGGGCGTACACAGATACGCAGTATTTT; cdr3_aa: CASSSGAYTDTQYF
clone_size: .; v_call: TRBV7-2; j_call: TRBJ2-1; d_call: .; cdr3_nt: TGTGCCAGCAGCTTTGGCAGTTCTGCCAGGGGTGAGCAGTTCTTC; cdr3_aa: CASSFGSSARGEQFF
clone_size: .; v_call: TRBV18; j_call: TRBJ1-2; d_call: .; cdr3_nt: TGTGCCAGCTCGCCGACAGCGAACTATGGCTACACCTTC; cdr3_aa: CASSPTANYGYTF
clone_size: .; v_call: TRBV7-9; j_call: TRBJ2-2; d_call: TRBD2; cdr3_nt: TGTGCCAGCTACCCACGGCCTAGCGGGAGTAGGAACACCGGGGAGCTGTTTTTT; cdr3_aa: CASYPRPSGSRNTGELFF
clone_size: once; v_call: TRBV29-1; j_call: TRBJ2-1; d_call: TRBD2; cdr3_nt: TGCAGCGTTGAGGCAGCGGGAAGTTTTAGTGAGCAGTTCTTC; cdr3_aa: CSVEAAGSFSEQFF
clone_size: .; v_call: TRBV7-9; j_call: TRBJ2-1; d_call: .; cdr3_nt: TGTGCCAGCAGCCCCCGGGCCAGCGATGAGCAGTTCTTC; cdr3_aa: CASSPRASDEQFF
clone_size: .; v_call: TRBV7-9; j_call: TRBJ1-2; d_call: .; cdr3_nt: TGTGCCAGCAGCCCTAAGATTGGACGCCCGGGGATCCCTCCGATGACCTTC; cdr3_aa: CASSPKIGRPGIPPMTF
clone_size: .; v_call: TRBV5-5; j_call: TRBJ1-4; d_call: .; cdr3_nt: TGTGCCAGCAGCGCAGGAAAGTCACTCTACTTTAATGAAAAACTGTTTTTT; cdr3_aa: CASSAGKSLYFNEKLFF
clone_size: .; v_call: TRBV7-2; j_call: TRBJ2-3; d_call: .; cdr3_nt: TGTGCCAGCAGCTTAGACTACACAGATACGCAGTATTTT; cdr3_aa: CASSLDYTDTQYF
clone_size: .; v_call: TRBV25-1; j_call: TRBJ2-1; d_call: .; cdr3_nt: TGTGCCAGCAGTGATCCACCTGGACTACCGTCTTTAGGGAATGAGCAGTTCTTC; cdr3_aa: CASSDPPGLPSLGNEQFF
clone_size: .; v_call: TRBV19; j_call: TRBJ1-5; d_call: .; cdr3_nt: TGTGCCAGTAGGCGACCTTATAGCAATCAGCCCCAGCATTTT; cdr3_aa: CASRRPYSNQPQHF
clone_size: once; v_call: TRBV6-1; j_call: TRBJ1-5; d_call: .; cdr3_nt: TGTGCCAGCAGTGTGGGACTTAAATATAGCAATCAGCCCCAGCATTTT; cdr3_aa: CASSVGLKYSNQPQHF
clone_size: .; v_call: TRBV7-3; j_call: TRBJ2-7; d_call: TRBD2; cdr3_nt: TGTGCCAGCAGCTTAACTGCGGCTAGCGGCAGCTACGAGCAGTACTTC; cdr3_aa: CASSLTAASGSYEQYF